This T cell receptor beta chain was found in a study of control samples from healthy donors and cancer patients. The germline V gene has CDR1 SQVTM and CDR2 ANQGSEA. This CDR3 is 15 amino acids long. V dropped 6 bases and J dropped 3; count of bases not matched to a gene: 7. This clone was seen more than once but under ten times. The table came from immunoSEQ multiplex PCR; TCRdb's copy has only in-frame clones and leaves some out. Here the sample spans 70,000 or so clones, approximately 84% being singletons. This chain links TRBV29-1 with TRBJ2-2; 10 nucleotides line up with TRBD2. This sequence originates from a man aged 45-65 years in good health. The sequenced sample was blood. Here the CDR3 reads CSVGSGGLDTGELFF. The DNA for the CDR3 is TGCAGCGTGGGTAGCGGGGGGTTGGACACCGGGGAGCTGTTTTTT.